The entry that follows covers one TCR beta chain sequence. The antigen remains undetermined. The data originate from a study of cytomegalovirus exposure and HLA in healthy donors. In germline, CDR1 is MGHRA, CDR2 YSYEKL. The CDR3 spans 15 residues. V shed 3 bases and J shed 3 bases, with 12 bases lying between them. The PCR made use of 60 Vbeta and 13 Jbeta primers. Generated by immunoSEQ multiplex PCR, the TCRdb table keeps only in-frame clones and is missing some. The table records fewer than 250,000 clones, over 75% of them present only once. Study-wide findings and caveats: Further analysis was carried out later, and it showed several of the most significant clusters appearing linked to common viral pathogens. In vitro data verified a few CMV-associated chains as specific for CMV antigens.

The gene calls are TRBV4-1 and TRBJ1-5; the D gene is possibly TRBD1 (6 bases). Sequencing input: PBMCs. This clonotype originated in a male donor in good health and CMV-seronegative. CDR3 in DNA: TGCGCCAGCAGCCAGGCGGACAGCTTCAATCAGCCCCAGCATTTT. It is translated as CASSQADSFNQPQHF.